This is a list of T cell receptor beta chains from one sample in a study of shared clonotypes between healthy human individuals. Assay used: immunoSEQ multiplex PCR; TCRdb lists only in-frame clones, some missing. The sample carries roughly 120,000 clones, around 73% recorded once. Sample: memory CD8+ T cells sorted from blood. The receptors were sampled from a woman aged 30 to 39 in good health. CDR3s include the opening cysteine and the closing phenylalanine or tryptophan. Each record gives: D gene, V gene, clone size, J gene, CDR3 protein, CDR3 DNA. The D gene is left open where the match is weak. For some rows the clone size is stated as once, few or many, or as a class when expanded; others skip it.

d_call: -; v_call: TRBV7-2; clone_size: -; j_call: TRBJ2-7; cdr3_aa: CARGSTYEQYF; cdr3_nt: TGTGCCAGGGGCAGCACCTACGAGCAGTACTTC
d_call: -; v_call: TRBV6-5; clone_size: many; j_call: TRBJ1-5; cdr3_aa: CASSDMGRQHF; cdr3_nt: TGTGCCAGCAGTGATATGGGGCGTCAGCATTTT
d_call: -; v_call: TRBV4-1; clone_size: few; j_call: TRBJ2-3; cdr3_aa: CASSQDAESTQYF; cdr3_nt: TGCGCCAGCAGCCAAGACGCGGAGAGTACGCAGTATTTT
d_call: TRBD1; v_call: TRBV19; clone_size: -; j_call: TRBJ2-1; cdr3_aa: CASSIDSGTGGYNEQFF; cdr3_nt: TGTGCCAGTAGTATAGACTCCGGGACAGGGGGCTACAATGAGCAGTTCTTC
d_call: -; v_call: TRBV25-1; clone_size: -; j_call: TRBJ2-7; cdr3_aa: CASSEGGESSYEQYF; cdr3_nt: TGTGCCAGCAGTGAAGGAGGTGAGAGCTCCTACGAGCAGTACTTC
d_call: TRBD2; v_call: TRBV7-6; clone_size: once; j_call: TRBJ2-1; cdr3_aa: CASSLVAAGGLYNEQFF; cdr3_nt: TGTGCCAGCAGCTTAGTTGCGGCGGGAGGACTCTACAATGAGCAGTTCTTC
d_call: -; v_call: TRBV5-6; clone_size: few; j_call: TRBJ2-7; cdr3_aa: CASSFSYEQYF; cdr3_nt: TGTGCCAGCAGCTTCTCCTACGAGCAGTACTTC
d_call: -; v_call: TRBV5-1; clone_size: -; j_call: TRBJ2-7; cdr3_aa: CASSLDYSDSSYEQYF; cdr3_nt: TGCGCCAGCAGCTTGGATTATAGCGATAGCTCCTACGAGCAGTACTTC
d_call: -; v_call: TRBV14; clone_size: -; j_call: TRBJ1-1; cdr3_aa: CASSQANSRKSFF; cdr3_nt: TGTGCCAGCAGCCAAGCTAACAGTAGGAAGTCTTTCTTT
d_call: -; v_call: TRBV11-2; clone_size: medium-sized; j_call: TRBJ1-1; cdr3_aa: CASSLVWSEAFF; cdr3_nt: TGTGCCAGCAGCTTAGTATGGTCTGAAGCTTTCTTT
d_call: -; v_call: TRBV11-2; clone_size: -; j_call: TRBJ2-1; cdr3_aa: CASSLDGSEQFF; cdr3_nt: TGTGCCAGCAGCTTAGACGGGAGTGAGCAGTTCTTC
d_call: TRBD1; v_call: TRBV7-8; clone_size: -; j_call: TRBJ1-2; cdr3_aa: CASSRQGGDYGYTF; cdr3_nt: TGTGCCAGTAGTCGACAGGGGGGAGACTATGGCTACACCTTC
d_call: -; v_call: TRBV25-1; clone_size: -; j_call: TRBJ2-3; cdr3_aa: CASSDLVGSPSTDTQYF; cdr3_nt: TGTGCCAGCAGTGACTTGGTAGGGTCCCCTAGCACAGATACGCAGTATTTT
d_call: TRBD2; v_call: TRBV18; clone_size: -; j_call: TRBJ2-7; cdr3_aa: CASSPCGSSYEQYF; cdr3_nt: TGTGCCAGCTCACCATGCGGGAGCTCCTACGAGCAGTACTTC
d_call: -; v_call: TRBV9; clone_size: -; j_call: TRBJ2-3; cdr3_aa: CASSISTDQDTQYF; cdr3_nt: TGTGCCAGCAGCATAAGCACGGACCAAGATACGCAGTATTTT
d_call: -; v_call: TRBV19; clone_size: once; j_call: TRBJ1-1; cdr3_aa: CASSITSATQAFF; cdr3_nt: TGTGCCAGTAGTATCACATCGGCCACCCAAGCTTTCTTT
d_call: TRBD2; v_call: TRBV18; clone_size: -; j_call: TRBJ2-3; cdr3_aa: CASSPRPGLAGAGNTDTQYF; cdr3_nt: TGTGCCAGCTCACCACGACCGGGACTAGCGGGAGCGGGGAACACAGATACGCAGTATTTT
d_call: -; v_call: TRBV13; clone_size: -; j_call: TRBJ2-7; cdr3_aa: CASSMAGVYEQYF; cdr3_nt: TGTGCCAGCAGCATGGCAGGGGTCTACGAGCAGTACTTC
d_call: -; v_call: TRBV19; clone_size: few; j_call: TRBJ1-1; cdr3_aa: CASSQEGTWTEAFF; cdr3_nt: TGTGCCAGTAGTCAAGAAGGGACCTGGACTGAAGCTTTCTTT
d_call: -; v_call: TRBV1; clone_size: -; j_call: TRBJ2-7; cdr3_aa: CTSSQDPPKAGGHSYEQYF; cdr3_nt: TGCACCAGCAGCCAAGACCCCCCTAAGGCGGGAGGCCACTCCTACGAGCAGTACTTC
d_call: -; v_call: TRBV5-1; clone_size: -; j_call: TRBJ1-1; cdr3_aa: CASSFRGKETEAFF; cdr3_nt: TGCGCCAGCAGCTTTCGGGGCAAAGAGACTGAAGCTTTCTTT
d_call: -; v_call: TRBV13; clone_size: -; j_call: TRBJ2-4; cdr3_aa: CASSLVAEGGKNIQYF; cdr3_nt: TGTGCCAGCAGCTTAGTGGCGGAGGGTGGCAAAAACATTCAGTACTTC
d_call: TRBD1; v_call: TRBV11-2; clone_size: many; j_call: TRBJ2-2; cdr3_aa: CASSLPQGAGRDGELFF; cdr3_nt: TGTGCCAGCAGCTTACCTCAGGGGGCTGGGAGAGACGGGGAGCTGTTTTTT
d_call: -; v_call: TRBV6-5; clone_size: -; j_call: TRBJ2-3; cdr3_aa: CASSYSSGSADTQYF; cdr3_nt: TGTGCCAGCAGTTACTCGAGTGGGAGTGCAGATACGCAGTATTTT
d_call: TRBD1; v_call: TRBV7-9; clone_size: -; j_call: TRBJ1-1; cdr3_aa: CASSLDLHRGKAFF; cdr3_nt: TGTGCCAGCAGCTTAGACCTCCACAGGGGGAAGGCTTTCTTT
d_call: -; v_call: TRBV4-1; clone_size: -; j_call: TRBJ1-6; cdr3_aa: CASSQEWTYSPLHF; cdr3_nt: TGCGCCAGCAGCCAAGAGTGGACTTATTCACCCCTCCACTTT
d_call: -; v_call: TRBV19; clone_size: few; j_call: TRBJ1-5; cdr3_aa: CASSYTSNQPQHF; cdr3_nt: TGTGCCAGTAGTTACACTAGCAATCAGCCCCAGCATTTT
d_call: -; v_call: TRBV5-6; clone_size: -; j_call: TRBJ2-5; cdr3_aa: CASSLKSSYQETQYF; cdr3_nt: TGTGCCAGCAGCTTGAAGTCCAGCTACCAAGAGACCCAGTACTTC
d_call: TRBD1; v_call: TRBV6-1; clone_size: few; j_call: TRBJ2-7; cdr3_aa: CASSEAGTGAHEQYF; cdr3_nt: TGTGCCAGCAGTGAAGCGGGGACAGGGGCCCACGAGCAGTACTTC
d_call: TRBD1; v_call: TRBV4-1; clone_size: once; j_call: TRBJ1-5; cdr3_aa: CASSQETGVYQPQHF; cdr3_nt: TGCGCCAGCAGCCAAGAGACAGGGGTCTATCAGCCCCAGCATTTT
d_call: TRBD2; v_call: TRBV28; clone_size: -; j_call: TRBJ2-1; cdr3_aa: CASNTAGLAAAEQFF; cdr3_nt: TGTGCCAGCAACACCGCGGGACTAGCGGCGGCCGAGCAGTTCTTC
d_call: -; v_call: TRBV27; clone_size: -; j_call: TRBJ2-7; cdr3_aa: CASRWDGTGSYEQYF; cdr3_nt: TGTGCCAGCAGGTGGGATGGTACAGGGAGCTACGAGCAGTACTTC
d_call: -; v_call: TRBV19; clone_size: -; j_call: TRBJ2-3; cdr3_aa: CASSTRQSTDTQYF; cdr3_nt: TGTGCCAGTAGTACCCGACAGAGCACAGATACGCAGTATTTT
d_call: -; v_call: TRBV9; clone_size: -; j_call: TRBJ1-4; cdr3_aa: CASSGQGSRLFF; cdr3_nt: TGTGCCAGCAGCGGTCAGGGTAGTCGGCTGTTTTTT
d_call: TRBD1; v_call: TRBV11-2; clone_size: few; j_call: TRBJ2-1; cdr3_aa: CASSLPKETGVYNEQFF; cdr3_nt: TGTGCCAGCAGCTTACCCAAAGAGACAGGGGTTTACAATGAGCAGTTCTTC
d_call: TRBD1; v_call: TRBV7-8; clone_size: -; j_call: TRBJ2-7; cdr3_aa: CASSYGQGPSYEQYF; cdr3_nt: TGTGCCAGCAGTTACGGACAGGGTCCATCCTACGAGCAGTACTTC
d_call: TRBD2; v_call: TRBV11-1; clone_size: -; j_call: TRBJ2-1; cdr3_aa: CASSLVSGLAGDNEQFF; cdr3_nt: TGTGCCAGCAGCTTAGTATCCGGGCTAGCGGGGGACAATGAGCAGTTCTTC
d_call: TRBD1; v_call: TRBV5-1; clone_size: -; j_call: TRBJ1-2; cdr3_aa: CASSSDRVNWMGYTF; cdr3_nt: TGCGCCAGCAGCTCTGACAGGGTTAATTGGATGGGCTACACCTTC
d_call: TRBD2; v_call: TRBV4-1; clone_size: -; j_call: TRBJ2-5; cdr3_aa: CASSQGPGGEETQYF; cdr3_nt: TGCGCCAGCAGCCAAGGTCCGGGAGGGGAAGAGACCCAGTACTTC
d_call: TRBD1; v_call: TRBV28; clone_size: -; j_call: TRBJ1-1; cdr3_aa: CASSQRGQPNTEAFF; cdr3_nt: TGTGCCAGCAGCCAAAGGGGACAGCCGAACACTGAAGCTTTCTTT
d_call: -; v_call: TRBV25-1; clone_size: once; j_call: TRBJ2-7; cdr3_aa: CASRGVDEQYF; cdr3_nt: TGTGCCAGCAGGGGCGTGGACGAGCAGTACTTC
d_call: -; v_call: TRBV9; clone_size: -; j_call: TRBJ2-6; cdr3_aa: CASSGNRAGANVLTF; cdr3_nt: TGTGCCAGCAGCGGCAACAGGGCTGGGGCCAACGTCCTGACTTTC
d_call: TRBD1; v_call: TRBV4-2; clone_size: -; j_call: TRBJ2-6; cdr3_aa: CASSFWTGAYSGANVLTF; cdr3_nt: TGTGCCAGCAGCTTTTGGACAGGGGCGTACTCTGGGGCCAACGTCCTGACTTTC
d_call: -; v_call: TRBV25-1; clone_size: -; j_call: TRBJ2-5; cdr3_aa: CASSESSRVQETQYF; cdr3_nt: TGTGCCAGCAGTGAATCGTCAAGGGTACAAGAGACCCAGTACTTC
d_call: -; v_call: TRBV5-6; clone_size: few; j_call: TRBJ2-7; cdr3_aa: CASSIPGSQSYEQYF; cdr3_nt: TGTGCCAGCAGCATTCCTGGGTCGCAATCCTACGAGCAGTACTTC
d_call: TRBD1; v_call: TRBV11-3; clone_size: once; j_call: TRBJ2-3; cdr3_aa: CASSLRQGWWDTQYF; cdr3_nt: TGTGCCAGCAGCTTAAGACAGGGTTGGTGGGATACGCAGTATTTT
d_call: TRBD2; v_call: TRBV10-1; clone_size: -; j_call: TRBJ2-7; cdr3_aa: CASSDIAGGTYEQYF; cdr3_nt: TGCGCCAGCAGCGATATAGCGGGAGGAACCTACGAGCAGTACTTC
d_call: TRBD1; v_call: TRBV6-1; clone_size: -; j_call: TRBJ2-2; cdr3_aa: CASSVDRGETGELFF; cdr3_nt: TGTGCCAGCAGTGTCGACAGGGGAGAGACCGGGGAGCTGTTTTTT
d_call: -; v_call: TRBV27; clone_size: -; j_call: TRBJ1-4; cdr3_aa: CASSLIASEKLFF; cdr3_nt: TGTGCCAGCAGTTTAATCGCCTCCGAAAAACTGTTTTTT
d_call: -; v_call: TRBV7-9; clone_size: -; j_call: TRBJ2-7; cdr3_aa: CASSPGQIVDEQYF; cdr3_nt: TGTGCCAGCAGCCCAGGACAGATCGTCGACGAGCAGTACTTC